Presented here are 24 T cell receptor beta chains from one specimen sequenced in a study of T cell repertoires in cytomegalovirus infection. TCRdb redid the calling of the reads with MiXCR, one entry per CDR3 protein. Among 150,000 to 200,000 distinct CDR3 sequences listed, more than 15% were seen once. Sequencing was performed on CD8+ T cells from PBMCs. The receptor set was obtained from a human donor in good health (CMV status not recorded). Some clones in this sample may be carry-over from other donors' samples.

A few counts support this clonotype. The CDR3: CASSRTSGTSTDTQYF. The CDR3 region has the DNA TGTGCCAGCAGCCGTACTAGCGGTACGAGCACAGATACGCAGTATTTT. The chain carries TRBV7-9 and TRBJ2-3, with TRBD2 identical over 8 bases. Germline CDR1 is SEHNR and CDR2 is FQNEAQ (reference sequence). This CDR3 has 16 residues. V shed 5 bases, J shed 0 bases, and the junction held 7 bases outside the gene matches. Complete variable domain (other parts from reference TRBV7-9 and TRBJ2-3): DTGVSQNPRHKITKRGQNVTFRCDPISEHNRLYWYRQTLGQGPEFLTYFQNEAQLEKSRLLSDRFSAERPKGSFSTLEIQRTEQGDSAMYLCASSRTSGTSTDTQYFGPGTRLTVL.

This rearrangement joins TRBV7-2 to TRBJ1-1, with TRBD1 as a possible D gene (5 bases). Germline V gives CDR1 SGHTA, CDR2 FQGNSA. This CDR3 is 14 amino acids long. V was trimmed by 3 bases and J by 1 base, leaving 9 bases between them. CDR3: CASSLAGTNTEAFF. For the CDR3, the DNA is TGTGCCAGCAGCTTGGCAGGGACGAACACTGAAGCTTTCTTT.

This clonotype has ten or more counts. This chain links TRBV7-2 with TRBJ2-1; weak D call: TRBD2 (6 bases). In germline, CDR1 is SGHTA, CDR2 FQGNSA. This CDR3 contains 14 residues. The V end was cut by 5 bases, the J end by 8 bases, with 16 bases between. CDR3 DNA: TGTGCCAGCAGCGCGACCCAGACTAGGGATGAGCAGTTCTTC. Translation: CASSATQTRDEQFF.

This chain uses TRBV7-6 with TRBJ1-1, with 9 bases fitting TRBD1. The CDR3 covers 15 residues. CDR1 is SGHVS and CDR2 is FNYEAQ in the germline V gene. J gave up 5 bases and V 3 bases, and 7 bases lay outside the gene matches. The chain's CDR3 is CASSFEDRGGTEAFF. The CDR3 coding sequence is TGTGCCAGCAGCTTCGAAGACAGGGGGGGAACTGAAGCTTTCTTT.

This rearrangement joins TRBV7-2 to TRBJ2-1, with 9 positions matching TRBD1. After removal of 1 base from V and 9 bases from J, the junction contained 10 bases not matched to a gene. This CDR3 contains 16 residues. Germline V gives CDR1 SGHTA, CDR2 FQGNSA. Here the CDR3 DNA reads TGTGCCAGCAGCTTAGGTACAGGGACAGGGATTCTTGAGCAGTTCTTC. As protein: CASSLGTGTGILEQFF.

Comment on this clonotype: Here the CDR3 omits its conserved ending phenylalanine or tryptophan, so a read error is the likely source. Because the CDR3's place on the DNA is in doubt, the DNA is left out and the CDR3 is given as listed by TCRdb. This rearrangement joins TRBV20-1 to TRBJ2-5; TRBD1, the table's D call, was not compared with the DNA. The CDR3 has 11 residues if both end residues are counted. CDR1 DFQATT and CDR2 SNEGSKA come from the germline V gene (reference sequence). The chain's CDR3 is CSATAGTLTSV.

This chain joins TRBV7-9 and TRBJ2-3; D may be TRBD2 (5 bases). V lost 4 bases, J lost 6 bases, and 11 bases lay in between. The CDR3 spans 13 residues. Germline CDR1 SEHNR, CDR2 FQNEAQ (reference sequence). CDR3 coding DNA: TGTGCCAGCAGCTCCTCGGGGTGGGATACGCAGTATTTT. Translating it yields CASSSSGWDTQYF.

This clonotype showed up just once. The chain couples TRBV6-1 to TRBJ1-5; TRBD1 is a possible D gene (5 bases). This CDR3 contains 14 residues. V lost 6 bases and J lost 4, with 13 bases in between. The germline gives CDR1 MNHNS, CDR2 SASEGT. The CDR3 DNA is TGTGCCAGCAGCAGACTGACAGAGAATCAGCCCCAGCATTTT. Translated, it gives CASSRLTENQPQHF.

This clonotype has a handful of counts. This chain connects TRBV20-1 to TRBJ2-1, with TRBD2 matching 11 bases. Germline V gene lookup returns CDR1 DFQATT and CDR2 SNEGSKA (reference sequence). V was pared by 3 bases and J by 4 bases, with 8 bases of the junction left unmatched. This CDR3 comprises 16 residues. CDR3 residues: CSASPLLAGAYNEQFF. In DNA, the CDR3 is TGCAGTGCTAGTCCATTACTAGCGGGGGCTTACAATGAGCAGTTCTTC.

This clonotype was observed at least ten times. J is TRBJ2-1 and V is TRBV20-1, with 12 bases matching TRBD2. The trim removed 0 bases at V and 3 bases at J, leaving 6 bases unmatched. CDR1 DFQATT and CDR2 SNEGSKA come from the germline V gene (reference sequence). CDR3 length: 17 residues. The CDR3 protein is CSARDRKLAGGYNEQFF. The CDR3 DNA is TGCAGTGCTAGAGATCGAAAACTAGCGGGAGGCTACAATGAGCAGTTCTTC.

The V call is TRBV7-4, the J call TRBJ1-6, with D possibly matching TRBD1 (6 bases). The CDR3 runs 16 residues. The V gene's germline CDR1 is SGHVT and CDR2 SQSDAQ. The V end lost 5 bases, the J end lost 8 bases, and 19 bases lay between the germline ends. CDR3 in amino acids: CASSHRDKGIYSPLHF. DNA for the CDR3: TGTGCCAGCAGCCACCGGGACAAGGGGATTTATTCACCCCTCCACTTT.

This clonotype showed up many times. This chain links TRBV24-1 with TRBJ2-7; 12 positions agree with TRBD2. The V segment lost 4 bases and the J segment 0 bases; nucleotides outside the gene matches: 3. The CDR3 length is 16 residues. Per the germline V gene, CDR1 is KGHDR and CDR2 is SFDVKD. The CDR3 reads CATSDASGRASYEQYF. DNA of the CDR3: TGTGCCACCAGTGACGCTAGCGGGAGGGCCTCCTACGAGCAGTACTTC.

The chain combines TRBV7-9 with TRBJ1-1; 10 bases match TRBD1. There are 16 residues in the CDR3. J gave up 3 bases and V 5 bases, and 9 bases lay outside the gene matches. Germline V gene lookup returns CDR1 SEHNR and CDR2 FQNEAQ (reference sequence). CDR3 sequence: CASSLGTGASHTEAFF. The CDR3 nucleotides are TGTGCCAGCAGCCTTGGGACAGGGGCCTCTCACACTGAAGCTTTCTTT.

The chain joins TRBV7-3 to TRBJ2-7, with 11 bases aligning to TRBD2. The CDR3 totals 16 residues. V was pared by 4 bases and J by 5 bases, with 10 bases of the junction left unmatched. Germline CDR1 is SGHTA and CDR2 is FQGTGA. CDR3 nucleotide sequence: TGTGCCAGCAGCTACAACGGACTAGCGGGTCTGGACGAGCAGTACTTC. Amino acid sequence: CASSYNGLAGLDEQYF.

V is TRBV12-3 or TRBV12-4 and J is TRBJ2-1, with D unclear. Between the trimmed V and J ends, which lost 6 bases and 0 bases, there was a span of 12 bases. The CDR3 sequence is 15 residues long. CDR3 nucleotides: TGTGCCAGCAGACCCATCTATCTCTCCTACAATGAGCAGTTCTTC. This encodes CASRPIYLSYNEQFF.

V gene TRBV7-2 combines with J gene TRBJ2-1; 9 nucleotides line up with TRBD2. V lost 5 bases to trimming and J lost 0 bases; unmatched junction nucleotides: 14. Germline V gene sequence: CDR1 SGHTA, CDR2 FQGNSA. The CDR3 consists of 19 residues. The CDR3 DNA reads TGTGCCAGCAGCCACTACTTCGTGGGTAGCGGGAGCTCCTACAATGAGCAGTTCTTC. It translates to CASSHYFVGSGSSYNEQFF.

Of note for this clonotype: One end of the junction is discordant with germline, which a read error may explain. The chain joins TRBV28 to TRBJ2-7; maybe TRBD1 (5 bases). CDR1 is MDHEN and CDR2 is SYDVKM in the germline V gene. There are 12 residues in the CDR3. CDR3 coding DNA: TGTGCCAGCAGTTTATGGGGCAGGGAAGGCAACTTC. It codes for CASSLWGREGNF.

The rearrangement joins TRBV7-3 to TRBJ2-2; possibly TRBD1 or TRBD2 for D (5 bases each). Per germline, CDR1 SGHTA and CDR2 FQGTGA. The CDR3 is made up of 15 amino acids. V lost 1 base and J 10 bases, leaving 16 bases between the germline ends. The CDR3 reads CASSLSPPPGAELFF. The CDR3 coding sequence is TGTGCCAGCAGCTTAAGCCCCCCCCCCGGGGCGGAGCTGTTTTTT.

This clonotype was seen only a few times. The chain links TRBV6-1 to TRBJ2-1, with TRBD2 matching 8 bases. Germline values: CDR1 MNHNS, CDR2 SASEGT. The CDR3 consists of 18 residues. V trimming: 1 base; J trimming: 5 bases; junction bases outside the gene matches: 13. DNA of the CDR3: TGTGCCAGCAGTGAAGGGGCTAGCGGGCCGGACGGTGACAATGAGCAGTTCTTC. This encodes CASSEGASGPDGDNEQFF.

The chain joins TRBV9 to TRBJ2-2; weak D call: TRBD2 (5 bases). This CDR3 is built from 17 residues. Trimming removed 0 bases at V and 2 bases at J, with 14 bases between. Germline V gives CDR1 SGDLS, CDR2 YYNGEE. CDR3 region: CASSVASRRENTGELFF. The DNA for the CDR3 is TGTGCCAGCAGCGTAGCGTCGCGCCGGGAAAACACCGGGGAGCTGTTTTTT.

This chain connects TRBV28 to TRBJ2-7, with 7 nucleotides matching TRBD1. Germline-derived CDR1 and CDR2 are MDHEN and SYDVKM. V dropped 6 bases and J dropped 2; count of bases not matched to a gene: 7. This CDR3 has 14 residues. This chain's CDR3 is CASRTRGPAYEQYF. The CDR3 DNA reads as TGTGCCAGCAGAACTAGGGGGCCCGCCTACGAGCAGTACTTC. The whole variable domain, filled in from reference TRBV28 and TRBJ2-7, reads DVKVTQSSRYLVKRTGEKVFLECVQDMDHENMFWYRQDPGLGLRLIYFSYDVKMKEKGDIPEGYSVSREKKERFSLILESASTNQTSMYLCASRTRGPAYEQYFGPGTRLTVT.

This clonotype came up a few times. J is TRBJ2-5 and V is TRBV7-8, with TRBD2 matching 9 bases. The CDR3 extends over 17 amino acids. V lost 5 bases and J lost 0; bases outside the gene matches: 10. Germline CDR1 and CDR2: SGHVS and FQNEAQ. The CDR3 reads CASSNRLGGGDQETQYF. CDR3 DNA sequence: TGTGCCAGCAGCAATAGGTTGGGCGGGGGGGACCAAGAGACCCAGTACTTC.

The sample holds a few counts of this clonotype. The V call is TRBV28, the J call TRBJ1-6; unclear D gene. This CDR3 contains 12 residues. V was trimmed by 2 bases and J by 14 bases, leaving 10 bases between them. Germline CDR1 and CDR2: MDHEN and SYDVKM. CDR3 nucleotides: TGTGCCAGCAGTTTAATAGGGAGAACCCTCCACTTT. Its protein is CASSLIGRTLHF.

The chain uses TRBV7-3 and TRBJ2-7; 11 bases align to TRBD1. Germline values: CDR1 SGHTA, CDR2 FQGTGA. CDR3 size: 14 residues. Trimming at V came to 5 bases and at J to 7 bases, leaving 7 bases not matched to a gene. The CDR3 loop reads CASSRGQGASEQYF. For the CDR3, the DNA is TGTGCCAGCAGCCGTGGACAGGGGGCTAGTGAGCAGTACTTC.